A single sample gave rise to the 7 T cell receptor beta chains below, sequenced in a study of molecular identifiers for immune sequencing clone quantification. TCRdb fed the PCR reads into MiXCR, producing one record per CDR3 protein. Here the sample spans over 600,000 distinct CDR3 sequences, just under 20% being singletons. Sequencing was carried out using naive CD8+ T cells from blood, with Jurkat cell RNA spiked in. Subset reported: FACS-sorted CD8+CD4-CCR7+CD45RA+ naive T cells. The receptors originated from a human donor in good health. Some libraries in this study had Jurkat cell RNA spiked in.

This clonotype was seen at least ten times. This chain connects TRBV7-6 to TRBJ2-5, with 8 positions matching TRBD2. Looked up from germline, CDR1 is SGHVS and CDR2 is FNYEAQ. The CDR3 loop spans 17 amino acids. V shed 1 base and J 4 bases; nucleotides not matched to a gene: 11. The DNA of the CDR3 is TGTGCCAGCAGCTTAGATGCGGGCGGGAGGTTCCCAGAGACCCAGTACTTC. Its translation: CASSLDAGGRFPETQYF.

As concerns this clonotype: A much larger clone lies one base from this, so it may be a read error. This CDR3 is CASSLTESDPCTPQYF. The CDR3 DNA reads as TGTGCCAGCAGCCTTACAGAAAGTGACCCTTGCACCCCCCAGTATTTT. The chain has TRBV7-9 and TRBJ2-3; D unresolved. Trimming pared 5 bases from V and 12 bases from J, leaving 27 bases between. This CDR3 has 16 amino acids. Germline V gene data show CDR1 as SEHNR and CDR2 as FQNEAQ (reference sequence).

This clonotype was recorded at least ten times. V and J are TRBV5-1 and TRBJ2-7; possible D gene TRBD2, 5 bases. Trimming took 4 bases from V and 2 from J, leaving 16 bases between them. Germline V gene lookup returns CDR1 SGHRS and CDR2 YFSETQ. The CDR3 spans 15 residues. The CDR3 loop is CASSPKAGLPYEQYF. For the CDR3, the DNA is TGCGCCAGCAGCCCGAAGGCCGGACTCCCCTACGAGCAGTACTTC.

Ten or more counts support this clonotype. The V gene is TRBV5-4, the J gene TRBJ2-7, with TRBD1 matching over 8 bases. In germline, CDR1 is SGHNT, CDR2 YYREEE (reference sequence). The CDR3 is made up of 15 amino acids. V shed 5 bases and J 1 base; nucleotides not matched to a gene: 8. This CDR3 is CASSSRTGLSYEQYF. CDR3 DNA sequence: TGTGCCAGCAGTTCAAGGACAGGGTTATCCTACGAGCAGTACTTC.

The chain recombines TRBV10-2 with TRBJ2-3; TRBD2 agrees at 12 bases. Germline CDR1 reads WSHSY; CDR2 reads SAAADI. After removal of 0 bases from V and 4 bases from J, the junction contained 8 bases not matched to a gene. The CDR3 contains 18 residues. CDR3 sequence reads: CASSESASGGATSDTQYF. The CDR3, as DNA: TGCGCCAGCAGTGAGTCCGCTAGCGGGGGGGCCACCTCAGATACGCAGTATTTT.

About this clonotype: Since a much larger clone is just one base distant, this may be a read error. No conserved phenylalanine or tryptophan is present at the end of the CDR3, so a read error is the likely explanation. This chain joins TRBV19 and TRBJ2-2; tentative D call: TRBD2 (5 bases). Trimming left V 3 bases short and J 6 bases short, with 20 bases between. CDR1 LNHDA and CDR2 SQIVND come from the germline V gene (reference sequence). The CDR3 is made up of 17 amino acids. CDR3 in amino acids: CASSIGWMSTGSGELFL. CDR3 nucleotide sequence: TGTGCCAGTAGTATTGGATGGATGAGTACGGGATCCGGGGAGCTGTTTCTT.

CDR3 in DNA: TGTGCCAGCACCCCCGGGACTAGCGGGGGTGCGACCCAGTACTTC. Encoded protein: CASTPGTSGGATQYF. J is TRBJ2-5 and V is TRBV2; the match to TRBD2 covers 14 bases. CDR1 is SNHLY and CDR2 is FYNNEI in the germline V gene. V trimming: 7 bases; J trimming: 7 bases; junction bases outside the gene matches: 8. This CDR3 region has 15 residues. Full variable domain (remainder filled in from reference TRBV2 and TRBJ2-5): EPEVTQTPSHQVTQMGQEVILRCVPISNHLYFYWYRQILGQKVEFLVSFYNNEISEKSEIFDDQFSVERPDGSNFTLKIRSTKLEDSAMYFCASTPGTSGGATQYFGPGTRLLVL.